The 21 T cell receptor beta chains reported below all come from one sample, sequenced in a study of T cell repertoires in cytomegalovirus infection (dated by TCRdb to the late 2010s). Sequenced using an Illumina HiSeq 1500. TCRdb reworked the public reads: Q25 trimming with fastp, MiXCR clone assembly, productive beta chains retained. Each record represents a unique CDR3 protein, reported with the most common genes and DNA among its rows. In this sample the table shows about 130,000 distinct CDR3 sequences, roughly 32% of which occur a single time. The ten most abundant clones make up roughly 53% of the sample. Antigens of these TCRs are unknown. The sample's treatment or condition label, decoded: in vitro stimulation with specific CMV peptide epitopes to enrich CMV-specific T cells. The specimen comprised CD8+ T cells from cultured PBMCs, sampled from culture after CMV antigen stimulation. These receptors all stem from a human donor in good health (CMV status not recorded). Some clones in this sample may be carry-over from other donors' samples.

As DNA, the CDR3 is TGCAGTGCTAGTGCATTACTAGCGGGGGAGACAGATACGCAGTATTTT. Its protein product is CSASALLAGETDTQYF. The chain is built from TRBV20-1 and TRBJ2-3; 11 bases match TRBD2. CDR1 and CDR2 from the germline V gene are DFQATT and SNEGSKA (reference sequence). V trimming: 3 bases; J trimming: 3 bases; junction bases outside the gene matches: 8. The CDR3 loop spans 16 amino acids.

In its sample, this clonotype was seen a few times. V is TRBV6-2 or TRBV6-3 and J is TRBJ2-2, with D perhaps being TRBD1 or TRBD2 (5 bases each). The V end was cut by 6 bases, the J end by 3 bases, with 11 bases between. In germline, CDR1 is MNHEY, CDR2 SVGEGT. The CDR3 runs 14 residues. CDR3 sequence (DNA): TGTGCCAGCAGAAACCAGGGAGACACCGGGGAGCTGTTTTTT. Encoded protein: CASRNQGDTGELFF.

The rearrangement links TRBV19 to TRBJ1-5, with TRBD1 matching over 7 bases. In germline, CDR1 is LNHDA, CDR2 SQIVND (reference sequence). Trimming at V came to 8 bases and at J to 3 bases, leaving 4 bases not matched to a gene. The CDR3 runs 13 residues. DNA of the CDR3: TGTGCCAGTGAGGGGGCGGTCAATCAGCCCCAGCATTTT. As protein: CASEGAVNQPQHF.

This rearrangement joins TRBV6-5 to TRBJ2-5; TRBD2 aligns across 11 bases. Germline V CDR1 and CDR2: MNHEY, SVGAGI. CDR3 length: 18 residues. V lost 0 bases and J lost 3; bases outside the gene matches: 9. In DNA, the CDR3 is TGTGCCAGCAGTTACTCGGATAGCGGGGGGGCCCCCAAAGAGACCCAGTACTTC. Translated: CASSYSDSGGAPKETQYF.

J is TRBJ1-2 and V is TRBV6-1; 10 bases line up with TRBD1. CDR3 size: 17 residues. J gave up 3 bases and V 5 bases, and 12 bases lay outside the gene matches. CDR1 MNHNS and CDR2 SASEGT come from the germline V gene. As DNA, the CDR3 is TGTGCCAGCAGTATGACCGGGACAGGGGTCTTCCACTATGGCTACACCTTC. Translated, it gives CASSMTGTGVFHYGYTF.

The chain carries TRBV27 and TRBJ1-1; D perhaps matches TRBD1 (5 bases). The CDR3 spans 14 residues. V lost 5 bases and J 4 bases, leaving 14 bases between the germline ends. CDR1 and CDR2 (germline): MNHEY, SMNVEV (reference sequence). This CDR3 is CASSPRSGPTEAFF. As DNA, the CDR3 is TGTGCCAGCAGTCCAAGATCGGGGCCCACTGAAGCTTTCTTT.

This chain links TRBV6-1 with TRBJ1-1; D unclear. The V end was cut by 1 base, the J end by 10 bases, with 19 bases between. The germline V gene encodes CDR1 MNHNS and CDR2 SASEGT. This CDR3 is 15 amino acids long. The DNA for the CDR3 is TGTGCCAGCAGTGAAGGCGCCAGTACCCTTTATGGAGCTTTCTTT. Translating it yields CASSEGASTLYGAFF.

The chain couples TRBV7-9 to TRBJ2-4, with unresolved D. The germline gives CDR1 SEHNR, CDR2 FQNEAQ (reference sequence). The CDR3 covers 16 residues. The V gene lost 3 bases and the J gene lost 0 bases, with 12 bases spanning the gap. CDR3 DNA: TGTGCCAGCAGCTTCGGACCAACACTAGCCAAAAACATTCAGTACTTC. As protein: CASSFGPTLAKNIQYF.

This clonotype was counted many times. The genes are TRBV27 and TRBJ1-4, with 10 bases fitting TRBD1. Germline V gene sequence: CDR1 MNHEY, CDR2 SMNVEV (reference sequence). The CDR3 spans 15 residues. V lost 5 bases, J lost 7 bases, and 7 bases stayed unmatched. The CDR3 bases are TGTGCCAGCAGTCCTTGGACAGGGGGAGGTGAAAAACTGTTTTTT. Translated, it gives CASSPWTGGGEKLFF.

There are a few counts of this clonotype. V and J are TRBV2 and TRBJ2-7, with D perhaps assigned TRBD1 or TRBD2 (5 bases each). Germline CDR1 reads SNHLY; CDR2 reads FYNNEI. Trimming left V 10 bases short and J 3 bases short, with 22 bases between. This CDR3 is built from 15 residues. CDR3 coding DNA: TGTGCCACCTCACACCCGGGGCAGGGAATCTACGAGCAGTACTTC. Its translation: CATSHPGQGIYEQYF. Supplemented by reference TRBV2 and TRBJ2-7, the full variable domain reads EPEVTQTPSHQVTQMGQEVILRCVPISNHLYFYWYRQILGQKVEFLVSFYNNEISEKSEIFDDQFSVERPDGSNFTLKIRSTKLEDSAMYFCATSHPGQGIYEQYFGPGTRLTVT.

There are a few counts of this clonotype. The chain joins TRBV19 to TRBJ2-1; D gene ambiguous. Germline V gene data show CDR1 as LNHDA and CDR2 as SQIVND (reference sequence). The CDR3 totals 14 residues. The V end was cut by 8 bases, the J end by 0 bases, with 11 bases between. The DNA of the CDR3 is TGTGCCAGTTCAGTGATGAGCTCCTACAATGAGCAGTTCTTC. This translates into CASSVMSSYNEQFF.

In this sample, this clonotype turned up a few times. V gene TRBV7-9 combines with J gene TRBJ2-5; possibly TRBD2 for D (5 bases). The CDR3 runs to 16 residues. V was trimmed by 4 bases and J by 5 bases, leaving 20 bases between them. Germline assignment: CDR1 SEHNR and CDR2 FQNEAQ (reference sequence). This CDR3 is CASSSDIAPTGETQYF. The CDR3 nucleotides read TGTGCCAGCAGCTCCGATATAGCCCCCACGGGGGAGACCCAGTACTTC.

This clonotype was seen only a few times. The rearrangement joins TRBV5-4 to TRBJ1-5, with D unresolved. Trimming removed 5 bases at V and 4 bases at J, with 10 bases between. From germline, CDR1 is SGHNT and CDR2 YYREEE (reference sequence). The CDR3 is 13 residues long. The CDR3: CASSYNGNQPQHF. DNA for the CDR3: TGTGCCAGCAGTTATAATGGGAATCAGCCCCAGCATTTT. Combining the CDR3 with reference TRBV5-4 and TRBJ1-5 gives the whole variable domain ETGVTQSPTHLIKTRGQQVTLRCSSQSGHNTVSWYQQALGQGPQFIFQYYREEENGRGNFPPRFSGLQFPNYSSELNVNALELDDSALYLCASSYNGNQPQHFGDGTRLSIL.

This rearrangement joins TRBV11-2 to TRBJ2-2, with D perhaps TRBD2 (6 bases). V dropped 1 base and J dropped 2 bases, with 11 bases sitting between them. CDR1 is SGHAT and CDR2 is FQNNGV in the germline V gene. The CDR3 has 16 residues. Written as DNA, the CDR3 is TGTGCCAGCAGCTTAGTGGCGGGGATTAACACCGGGGAGCTGTTTTTT. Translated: CASSLVAGINTGELFF.

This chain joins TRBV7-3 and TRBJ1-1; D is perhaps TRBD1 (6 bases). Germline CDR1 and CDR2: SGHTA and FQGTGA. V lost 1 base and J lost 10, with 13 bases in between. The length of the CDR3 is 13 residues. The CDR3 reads CASSLRTAEGAFF. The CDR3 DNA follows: TGTGCCAGCAGCTTAAGGACAGCCGAGGGAGCTTTCTTT.

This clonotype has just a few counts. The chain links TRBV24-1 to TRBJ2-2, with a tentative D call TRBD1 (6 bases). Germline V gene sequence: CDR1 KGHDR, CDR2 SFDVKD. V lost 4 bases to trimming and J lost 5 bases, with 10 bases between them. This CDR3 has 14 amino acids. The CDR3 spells CATSEQTGTGELFF. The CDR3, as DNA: TGTGCCACCAGTGAGCAAACAGGGACCGGGGAGCTGTTTTTT.

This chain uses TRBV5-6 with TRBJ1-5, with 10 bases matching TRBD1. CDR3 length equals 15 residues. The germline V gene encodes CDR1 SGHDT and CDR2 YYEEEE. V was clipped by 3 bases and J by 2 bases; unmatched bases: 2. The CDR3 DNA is TGTGCCAGCAGCTATGGACAGGGGGGCAATCAGCCCCAGCATTTT. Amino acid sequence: CASSYGQGGNQPQHF. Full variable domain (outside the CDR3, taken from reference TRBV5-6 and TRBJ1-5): DAGVTQSPTHLIKTRGQQVTLRCSPKSGHDTVSWYQQALGQGPQFIFQYYEEEERQRGNFPDRFSGHQFPNYSSELNVNALLLGDSALYLCASSYGQGGNQPQHFGDGTRLSIL.

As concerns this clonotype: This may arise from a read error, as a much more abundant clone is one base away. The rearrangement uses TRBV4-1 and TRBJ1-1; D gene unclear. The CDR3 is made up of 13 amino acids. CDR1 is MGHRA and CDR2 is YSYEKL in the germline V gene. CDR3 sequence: CTSSQHGNTEAFF. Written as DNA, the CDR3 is TGCACCAGCAGCCAGCACGGGAACACTGAAGCTTTCTTT.

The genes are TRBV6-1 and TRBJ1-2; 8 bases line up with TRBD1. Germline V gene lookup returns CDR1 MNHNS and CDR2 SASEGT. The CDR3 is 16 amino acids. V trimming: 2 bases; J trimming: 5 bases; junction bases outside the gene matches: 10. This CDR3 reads CASSEPGTGSLYGYTF. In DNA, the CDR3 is TGTGCCAGCAGTGAACCCGGGACAGGATCCCTGTATGGCTACACCTTC.

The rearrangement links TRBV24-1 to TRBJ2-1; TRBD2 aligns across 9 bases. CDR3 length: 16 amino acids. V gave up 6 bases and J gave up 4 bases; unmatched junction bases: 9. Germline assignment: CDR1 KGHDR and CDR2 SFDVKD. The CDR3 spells CATSQSGGWVYNEQFF. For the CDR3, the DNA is TGTGCCACCAGTCAAAGCGGGGGGTGGGTTTACAATGAGCAGTTCTTC.

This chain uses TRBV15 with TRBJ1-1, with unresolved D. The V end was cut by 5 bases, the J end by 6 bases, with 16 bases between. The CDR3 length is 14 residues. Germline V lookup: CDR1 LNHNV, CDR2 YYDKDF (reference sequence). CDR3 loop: CATSVRRALAEAFF. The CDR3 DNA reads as TGTGCCACCAGCGTCCGTCGGGCTCTTGCTGAAGCTTTCTTT.